This TCR beta chain was obtained from a study of CD8 T cells in Susac syndrome. The multiple sclerosis controls consisted of treatment-naive patients with relapsing-remitting disease, either stable or active. Negative isolation was used for CD8+ and CD4+ T cells and FACS enrichment for TEMRA cells. Reverse transcription of roughly 0.45 to 1 ug RNA was carried out with random hexamers. The amplification used immunoSEQ multiplex PCR on TCR beta CDR3; it spanned 54 Vbeta and 13 Jbeta. One entry per CDR3 protein results from TCRdb running MiXCR on the immunoSEQ multiplex PCR reads. This sample has about 300,000 distinct CDR3 sequences, with 65% to 90% found just once. The sequencing sample was made of CD8+ T cells from PBMCs. The TCR comes from a human donor with multiple sclerosis.

The CDR3 DNA is TGTGCCAGCAGCCGAGGGGTAGCCCACAATGAGCAGTTCTTC. Protein: CASSRGVAHNEQFF. The rearrangement uses TRBV27 and TRBJ2-1; perhaps D is TRBD1 or TRBD2 (5 bases each). V lost 6 bases and J lost 5, with 14 bases in between. Germline values: CDR1 MNHEY, CDR2 SMNVEV (reference sequence). The CDR3 is made up of 14 amino acids.